This TCR beta chain was sequenced during a study of cytomegalovirus exposure and HLA in healthy donors. Study-wide results and caveats: An analysis was carried out later, and it reportedly showed fewer N-insertions in an Asian-associated ancestry cluster than the roughly 700-donor mean. CMV serostatus was the only recorded immune exposure for donors. It was approximately 160 TCR beta chains that were listed as cytomegalovirus-associated.

PCR employed 60 Vbeta and 13 Jbeta primers. Libraries were prepared by immunoSEQ multiplex PCR; TCRdb keeps only in-frame clonotypes and omits some of them. The sample lists over 120,000 clones, roughly 79% seen once, with about 1.5% in the top ten. Trimming stripped 3 bases from V and 5 bases from J, with 16 bases between. The length of the CDR3 is 15 residues. Germline V gene data show CDR1 as LNHDA and CDR2 as SQIVND (reference sequence). Details on this clone: Antigen: not known.

The genes are TRBV19 and TRBJ2-5; D ambiguous. Source material: PBMCs. The clonotype comes from a young man in good health and CMV-seropositive. CDR3 residues: CASSIGQVYSETQYF. For the CDR3, the DNA is TGTGCCAGTAGTATTGGGCAGGTGTATAGTGAGACCCAGTACTTC. The full variable domain, completed using reference TRBV19 and TRBJ2-5, is DGGITQSPKYLFRKEGQNVTLSCEQNLNHDAMYWYRQDPGQGLRLIYYSQIVNDFQKGDIAEGYSVSREKKESFPLTVTSAQKNPTAFYLCASSIGQVYSETQYFGPGTRLLVL.